One sample yielded the 24 T cell receptor beta chains listed below, sequenced in a study of human CD4 T cells and Enterobacteriaceae. The repertoire was sequenced with immunoSEQ multiplex PCR; TCRdb's copy has only in-frame clones and lacks some. Of about 29,000 clones in the sample, just under 85% were seen once. All CD4+ cells other than CD45RA+CCR7+CD95- naive cells were sorted as memory, over 98% pure. Sequencing was carried out using memory CD4+ T cells from blood. Receptors originate from a human donor in good health.

The V and J genes are TRBV6-6 and TRBJ2-1; D tentatively fits TRBD1 or TRBD2 (5 bases each). CDR3 size: 15 residues. V dropped 2 bases and J dropped 0 bases, with 8 bases sitting between them. Germline-derived CDR1 and CDR2 are MNHNY and SVGAGI (reference sequence). CDR3 DNA: TGTGCCAGCAGTTACGGGGACGTCTCCTACAATGAGCAGTTCTTC. Translated: CASSYGDVSYNEQFF.

This chain connects TRBV28 to TRBJ1-4; 8 bases fit TRBD1. Unmatched junction bases numbered 3, after V lost 4 bases and J lost 2 bases. Germline assignment: CDR1 MDHEN and CDR2 SYDVKM. The CDR3 totals 15 residues. The CDR3 DNA reads as TGTGCCAGCAGTTCAGGGGGCTCTACTAATGAAAAACTGTTTTTT. Translation: CASSSGGSTNEKLFF.

The chain combines TRBV7-9 with TRBJ2-7, with D hard to call. Germline CDR1 SEHNR, CDR2 FQNEAQ (reference sequence). Trimming pared 7 bases from V and 3 bases from J, leaving 19 bases between. This CDR3 spans 15 amino acids. The CDR3 loop is CASTLLATSVYEQYF. The CDR3 DNA sequence: TGTGCCAGCACCCTCCTTGCCACATCGGTCTACGAGCAGTACTTC. Using reference TRBV7-9 and TRBJ2-7 for the parts outside the CDR3, the full variable domain is DTGVSQNPRHKITKRGQNVTFRCDPISEHNRLYWYRQTLGQGPEFLTYFQNEAQLEKSRLLSDRFSAERPKGSFSTLEIQRTEQGDSAMYLCASTLLATSVYEQYFGPGTRLTVT.

V usage is TRBV18 and J usage is TRBJ1-1; D is uncertain. Germline-derived CDR1 and CDR2 are KGHSH and LQKENI. The CDR3 covers 13 residues. Trimming stripped 2 bases from V and 6 bases from J, with 10 bases between. The CDR3 here is CASSPRVSAEAFF. The CDR3 DNA follows: TGTGCCAGCTCACCAAGAGTATCGGCTGAAGCTTTCTTT.

V gene TRBV5-1 combines with J gene TRBJ1-1; 7 nucleotides agree with TRBD1. This CDR3 is built from 16 residues. After removal of 4 bases from V and 1 base from J, the junction contained 10 bases not matched to a gene. Germline assignment: CDR1 SGHRS and CDR2 YFSETQ. The CDR3 loop reads CASSKKTGTENTEAFF. The CDR3 DNA reads as TGCGCCAGCAGCAAGAAGACAGGGACAGAGAACACTGAAGCTTTCTTT.

V is TRBV14 and J is TRBJ2-5, with 8 nucleotides matching TRBD2. Trimming cost V 2 bases and J 4 bases; bases outside gene matches: 12. CDR1 is SGHDN and CDR2 is FVKESK in the germline V gene. This CDR3 comprises 17 residues. The CDR3 nucleotides are TGTGCCAGCAGCCAATGGGGAACAGCGGGAGTTAGAGAGACCCAGTACTTC. It yields the protein CASSQWGTAGVRETQYF.

V and J are TRBV9 and TRBJ2-7; 7 nucleotides line up with TRBD1. J lost 2 bases, V lost 5 bases, and 7 bases had no gene match. The CDR3 is 14 residues long. The V gene's germline CDR1 is SGDLS and CDR2 YYNGEE. DNA for the CDR3: TGTGCCAGCAGTCCCCGACAGGGCCCCTACGAGCAGTACTTC. Translation gives CASSPRQGPYEQYF.

The V and J genes are TRBV5-1 and TRBJ2-1, with 10 bases fitting TRBD2. This CDR3 is built from 17 residues. Germline CDR1 reads SGHRS; CDR2 reads YFSETQ. V dropped 4 bases and J dropped 0; count of bases not matched to a gene: 7. CDR3 amino acids: CASSRFSGGSSYNEQFF. The DNA of the CDR3 is TGCGCCAGCAGCCGATTTAGCGGGGGGAGCTCCTACAATGAGCAGTTCTTC.

This chain links TRBV27 with TRBJ2-7; D remains ambiguous. The CDR3 loop spans 14 amino acids. V was clipped by 3 bases and J by 2 bases, with 11 bases between them. CDR1 and CDR2 (germline): MNHEY, SMNVEV (reference sequence). CDR3 amino acids: CASSFGPVPYEQYF. DNA of the CDR3: TGTGCCAGCAGTTTCGGGCCAGTACCCTACGAGCAGTACTTC.

The chain is built from TRBV28 and TRBJ1-1; D not certain. From germline, CDR1 is MDHEN and CDR2 SYDVKM. CDR3 size: 13 residues. Deletions cut 7 bases from V and 6 bases from J, with 15 bases between. The CDR3 coding sequence is TGTGCCAGCAACTTCCCTCTCGGTCCTGAAGCTTTCTTT. Its translation: CASNFPLGPEAFF.

This chain connects TRBV6-5 to TRBJ2-7; D ambiguous. This CDR3 is 12 amino acids long. Trimming shortened V by 5 bases and J by 4 bases, and 9 bases separated the two germline ends. The germline gives CDR1 MNHEY, CDR2 SVGAGI. CDR3 loop: CASSTSGYEQYF. The CDR3 region has the DNA TGTGCCAGCAGTACTTCCGGGTACGAGCAGTACTTC.

The gene calls are TRBV27 and TRBJ2-2, with 10 positions matching TRBD1. The junction had 8 bases not matched to a gene; V was cut back by 5 bases and J by 5 bases. The CDR3 has 16 amino acids. Per germline, CDR1 MNHEY and CDR2 SMNVEV (reference sequence). This chain's CDR3 is CASSLRQGALTGELFF. CDR3 in DNA: TGTGCCAGCAGTCTGAGACAGGGGGCGCTTACCGGGGAGCTGTTTTTT.

The V call is TRBV11-2, the J call TRBJ1-3, with 7 nucleotides matching TRBD1. With 4 bases clipped from V and 0 bases from J, the junction kept 3 bases outside the gene matches. The CDR3 extends over 15 amino acids. Per germline, CDR1 SGHAT and CDR2 FQNNGV. The CDR3 nucleotides read TGTGCCAGCAGCTCCCGGACAGGCTCTGGAAACACCATATATTTT. It encodes CASSSRTGSGNTIYF.

This clone was detected only a few times. The chain couples TRBV7-2 to TRBJ2-7; D is unresolved. Per the germline V gene, CDR1 is SGHTA and CDR2 is FQGNSA. This CDR3 is 11 amino acids long. V was clipped by 5 bases and J by 4 bases, with 6 bases between them. CDR3 DNA: TGTGCCAGCAGCGACCGATACGAGCAGTACTTC. It codes for CASSDRYEQYF.

J is TRBJ2-3 and V is TRBV7-9; D perhaps matches TRBD2 (5 bases). Trimming stripped 2 bases from V and 0 bases from J, with 12 bases between. The germline V gene has CDR1 SEHNR and CDR2 FQNEAQ (reference sequence). This CDR3 spans 16 amino acids. In DNA form, the CDR3 reads TGTGCCAGCAGCTTACAGCCTAGCCTAAGCACAGATACGCAGTATTTT. Residues: CASSLQPSLSTDTQYF. The full variable domain, completed using reference TRBV7-9 and TRBJ2-3, is DTGVSQNPRHKITKRGQNVTFRCDPISEHNRLYWYRQTLGQGPEFLTYFQNEAQLEKSRLLSDRFSAERPKGSFSTLEIQRTEQGDSAMYLCASSLQPSLSTDTQYFGPGTRLTVL.

This clone came up once. This sequence joins TRBV5-1 and TRBJ1-2, with D perhaps matching TRBD1 (6 bases). There are 13 residues in the CDR3. The V end lost 5 bases, the J end lost 6 bases, and 14 bases lay between the germline ends. Germline V gene sequence: CDR1 SGHRS, CDR2 YFSETQ. The CDR3 sequence: CASSDQGRHGYTF. DNA of the CDR3: TGCGCCAGCAGTGATCAGGGGAGACATGGCTACACCTTC.

This chain joins TRBV4-1 and TRBJ1-5; no firm D call. The ends were cut back, 0 bases at V and 9 bases at J, with 18 bases in the middle. Germline CDR1 reads MGHRA; CDR2 reads YSYEKL. This CDR3 spans 16 amino acids. This CDR3 is CASSQEASTARLPQHF. CDR3 in DNA: TGCGCCAGCAGCCAAGAAGCTTCGACGGCCCGTCTGCCCCAGCATTTT.

This clone showed up just a few times. This chain uses TRBV5-5 with TRBJ1-1; D gene ambiguous. Germline CDR1 reads SGHKS; CDR2 reads YYEKEE (reference sequence). V lost 6 bases and J 1 base, leaving 7 bases between the germline ends. The CDR3 is made up of 12 amino acids. The CDR3 sequence is CASNAGNTEAFF. In DNA, the CDR3 is TGTGCCAGCAATGCAGGGAACACTGAAGCTTTCTTT.

V is TRBV10-3 and J is TRBJ2-1, with D tentatively TRBD2 (5 bases). This CDR3 is 12 amino acids long. The germline CDR1 and CDR2 sequences are ENHRY and SYGVKD. V was cut by 10 bases and J by 8 bases, with 15 bases left in between. CDR3: CATALRGDEQFF. The DNA for the CDR3 is TGTGCCACCGCCCTCCGGGGAGATGAGCAGTTCTTC.

V gene TRBV28 combines with J gene TRBJ1-1; D unclear. CDR1 is MDHEN, CDR2 SYDVKM, per germline. Trimming pared 5 bases from V and 8 bases from J, leaving 12 bases between. The CDR3 has 12 amino acids. The CDR3 sequence is CASSQIKSEAFF. CDR3 nucleotide sequence: TGTGCCAGCAGTCAGATTAAAAGCGAAGCTTTCTTT.

There are a few counts of this clone. Other DNA sequences in the same sample also yield this CDR3. This sequence joins TRBV5-1 and TRBJ2-7; the match to TRBD1 covers 10 bases. The CDR3 is 14 residues long. Per the germline V gene, CDR1 is SGHRS and CDR2 is YFSETQ. Unmatched junction bases numbered 3, after V lost 3 bases and J lost 3 bases. The CDR3 sequence is CASSSGTGDYEQYF. The CDR3 nucleotides read TGCGCCAGCAGCTCTGGGACAGGGGACTACGAGCAGTACTTC.

The J gene is TRBJ2-5, the V gene TRBV6-8; D is undetermined. Trimming shortened V by 6 bases and J by 2 bases, and 4 bases separated the two germline ends. Germline V gene lookup returns CDR1 MNHGY and CDR2 SAAAGT. The CDR3 covers 11 residues. CDR3 in DNA: TGTGCCAGCAGCTTTCAAGAGACCCAGTACTTC. Protein product: CASSFQETQYF.

The V gene is TRBV6-1, the J gene TRBJ2-5; the D gene is possibly TRBD2 (5 bases). Germline V gene lookup returns CDR1 MNHNS and CDR2 SASEGT. CDR3 length equals 13 residues. Trimming cost V 8 bases and J 4 bases, with 14 bases left between them. DNA for the CDR3: TGTGCCAGCGAGGGTAGCGCCCGAGAGACCCAGTACTTC. This encodes CASEGSARETQYF.

This chain links TRBV9 with TRBJ2-3, with unresolved D. Germline V CDR1 and CDR2: SGDLS, YYNGEE. CDR3 size: 14 residues. Trimming removed 0 bases at V and 4 bases at J, with 9 bases between. The CDR3: CASSVVSGADTQYF. The CDR3 nucleotides read TGTGCCAGCAGCGTAGTCTCAGGAGCAGATACGCAGTATTTT.